This entry concerns a single TCR beta chain. Its cognate antigen has yet to be identified. Per-nucleotide qualities are absent, and no much larger clonotype sits a single base away. Receptor amplification or capture employed PCR. TCR sequencing of DNA from cultured CD4+ T cells used the Oncomine TCR Beta short-read assay at the Johns Hopkins FTIC core. Genomic DNA was extracted from the cultured CD4+ T cells with the QIAamp micro DNA kit. Oncomine TCR Beta libraries made from cultured CD4+ T cells were pooled using unique dual indexes and sequenced on an Illumina iSeq 100. On the study's bioinformatics: Non-productive sequences were removed, and CDR3s that did not start with C, did not end with F or W, or were shorter than 7 amino acids were discarded. The MANAFEST web application was used to identify antigen-specific clonotypes by comparing peptide-stimulated wells against reference wells and other culture wells. Positive clones required FDR below 0.05, an odds ratio above 5, and productive frequency above 0.1% in at least two of three replicate wells. Cross-reactive clonotypes were defined as significantly expanded in both SARS-CoV-2 spike wells and at least one common cold coronavirus spike condition. Levenshtein distances (stringdist) and unrooted phylogenetic trees (ape) in R version 3.6.1 were used to assess CDR3 homology. Using fastp at Q25 and MiXCR, TCRdb reprocessed the public reads and kept productive beta chains. Every CDR3 protein is listed once, alongside the most common genes and DNA of its rows. These V and J calls derive from TCRdb rather than the authors' analysis. The sample table contains some 9,600 distinct CDR3 sequences; only one count was recorded for just under 50% of them. The top ten clones comprise around 21% of the sample.

The data derive from a study of vaccination and CD4 T cells after COVID-19 (dated by TCRdb to between 2021 and 2024). With respect to the entire study: SARS-CoV-2 positivity had been established in the convalescent patients by nasal swab PCR, and mild disease was recorded in nine of these patients and severe disease in one. Each participant got two doses of either the Pfizer-BioNTech BNT162b2 vaccine (n=8) or the Moderna mRNA-1273 vaccine (n=2). Post-vaccine blood samples were taken a median of roughly 75 days after the second vaccine dose, with a range of 14 to 241 days. The convalescent cohort comprised six males and four females, including two Hispanic individuals, seven Caucasians, two Asians and one multiracial person. For stimulating the cultures, overlapping spike peptide pools were used, derived from SARS-CoV-2 as well as from the common cold coronaviruses HCoV-NL63, HCoV-OC43 and HCoV-229E. Control cultures used a CEFX viral epitope pool as positive control, an HIV-1 Nef peptide pool as negative control, or no peptide. Post-COVID blood samples were collected from convalescent patients a median of about 92 days after diagnosis, with a range of roughly 30 to 170 days. The spike-specific CD4+ TCR repertoire was compared before and after mRNA vaccination in around ten COVID-19 convalescent patients and a few infection-naive healthy vaccine recipients. What the authors observed across the whole study: Among convalescent patients, a median around 89% of the SARS-CoV-2-reactive clones seen after vaccination appeared only after vaccination, which suggests priming specific to the vaccine. Nearly all vaccine-specific clones in convalescent patients (304 of 307) were mono-reactive for SARS-CoV-2 spike rather than cross-reactive with common cold coronaviruses. An increase in the median number of SARS-CoV-2-reactive clonotypes from around 20 after infection to some 40 after vaccination was observed, but the change was not found to be significant. The study included relatively few convalescent patients and did not analyze early timepoints after natural infection.

For CDR1 and CDR2, the germline V gene (reference sequence) lists DFQATT and SNEGSKA. V is trimmed back by 0 bases and J by 10 bases, and the junction contains 8 bases that no gene match accounts for. Its CDR3 holds 15 amino acids, cysteine through phenylalanine. Here the CDR3 DNA is all that survives: 45 bases in frame from base 1. Taken with the paper, the label for treatment or condition translates to: roughly 10-day PBMC culture with coronavirus spike peptide pools or control peptides (ViraFEST assay). The study used the ViraFEST assay, which expanded antigen-specific T cells with peptide pools and then identified expanded clonotypes by TCR sequencing. The convalescent patients' positive SARS-CoV-2 PCR tests fell between March and December 2020, which was before the Alpha, Beta and Delta variants emerged in the United States. Each well held some 2 million PBMCs cultured with around 10 ug/ml peptide pools in IMDM containing around 5% human AB serum and around 10 IU/ml IL-2. Half of the culture medium was replaced with fresh IL-2-containing medium on days 3 and 7. After 10 days of culture, CD4+ T cells were isolated by negative selection with the EasySep CD4+ T cell isolation kit. PBMCs were separated from whole blood using Ficoll-Paque Plus gradient centrifugation and then either used fresh or cryopreserved at -140C. Culture conditions were generally each tested in triplicate wells.

Sequencing was done on a sample of CD4+ T cells from blood, cultured in vitro. This clonotype originated in a human donor who had recovered from COVID-19. This receptor chain uses TRBV20-1 and TRBJ2-7; 14 bases in between match TRBD2. The CDR3 in this case is CSARDPATSGREQYF. The nucleotide sequence reads TGCAGTGCTAGAGATCCGGCGACTAGCGGGAGGGAACAGTACTTC.